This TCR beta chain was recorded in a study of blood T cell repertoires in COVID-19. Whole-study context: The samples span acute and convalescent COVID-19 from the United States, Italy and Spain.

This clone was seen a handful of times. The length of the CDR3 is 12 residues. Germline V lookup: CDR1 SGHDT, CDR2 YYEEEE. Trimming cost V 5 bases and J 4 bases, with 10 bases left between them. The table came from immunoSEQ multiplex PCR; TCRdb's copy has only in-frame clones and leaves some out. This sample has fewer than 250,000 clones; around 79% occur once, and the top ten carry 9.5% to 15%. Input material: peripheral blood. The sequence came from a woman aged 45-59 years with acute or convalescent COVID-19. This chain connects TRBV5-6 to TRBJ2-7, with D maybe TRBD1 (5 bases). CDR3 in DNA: TGTGCCAGCAGACAGGTGGTGTACGAGCAGTACTTC. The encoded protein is CASRQVVYEQYF.